This TCR beta chain stems from a study of T cell repertoires in cytomegalovirus infection. About the research overall: Recently identified HLA-C-restricted CMV epitopes were among the peptides used. Both a matching HLA type and CMV infection were indicated by public TCR beta signatures.

Study findings and constraints: The ex vivo response was dominated by HLA-C-restricted CMV-specific TCR beta clonotypes.

Regarding this clonotype: What it recognizes is unknown.

MiXCR, applied by TCRdb to the reads, yields one record per CDR3 protein. The sample includes 800,000 to 950,000 distinct CDR3 sequences, over 25% of them seen just once. The sequencing here drew on cultured CD8+ T cells from PBMCs, taken from culture after CMV antigen stimulation. This clonotype was sampled from a human donor in good health (CMV status not recorded). Some clones in this sample may be carry-over from other donors' samples.

The CDR3 DNA follows: TGTGCCTCTCTGGTCAATGAGCAGTTCTTC. Residues: CASLVNEQFF. The chain has TRBV2 and TRBJ2-1; the D is unclear. The CDR3 extends over 10 amino acids. The germline V gene has CDR1 SNHLY and CDR2 FYNNEI. The germline V and J ends were trimmed by 11 bases and 6 bases, with 8 bases remaining between them.